This T cell receptor beta chain was sequenced for a study of T cell clonotyping in hematopoietic cell transplantation listed by TCRdb under 2021. General notes on the study: In the study, more than 130 blood samples were gathered from 35 consecutive transplant recipients and their related donors. Recruitment of patients ran from late 2015 to early 2017, and follow-up continued until late 2020 or until death. Points the paper makes about the study in general: Donor and pretransplant recipient Inverse Simpson Index values predicted broader posttransplant TCR repertoire diversity. Recipient TCR diversity fell after transplant, with pathologically expanded clonotypes rising progressively from day 30 to day 180. Sample size was limited, and cells were not sorted, so CD4 and CD8 repertoire contributions could not be separated. Just a small fraction of recipient repertoires overlapped with donor repertoires, and more than 97% appeared de novo at the given depth.

Concerning this clone itself: Its antigen remains unidentified. No quality values exist for individual bases; no much larger clone is one base distant.

Related transplant donors provided blood samples for TCR beta sequencing. Nuclei Lysis Solution was used to extract genomic DNA from fresh or cryopreserved unfractionated peripheral blood mononuclear cells. The immunoSEQ assay, a bias-controlled multiplex PCR with V- and J-specific primers, was used to amplify TCR beta CDR3 regions from genomic DNA. A proprietary barcode and Illumina adapter sequences were added to the CDR3 amplicons in a second PCR step. An Illumina MiSeq instrument was used for sequencing of the CDR3 libraries. In the authors' own workflow: Export and quality control were performed with immunoSEQ Analyzer 3.0, and downstream analyses were performed with R Bioconductor and Immunarch. Only productive rearrangements in the normalized downsampled data set went into calculating the repertoire metrics. Pathologically expanded clonotypes were defined as those larger than 5 templates in the normalized cohort. The Inverse Simpson Index was used to measure repertoire diversity. The non-normalized data set was used for CMV-specificity analyses so that all clonotypes could be captured. In its TCRdb copy, this immuneACCESS table keeps in-frame sequences only and misses some clones. Where compared with another copy, unresolved V genes explain less than half of these, and the others have no known cause. V and J calls and clone size follow that table, whereas D and trimming were derived from the DNA. The sample includes about 16,000 clones, with 60% to 75% observed a single time. Jointly, the top ten make up roughly a tenth of the sample.

According to the germline V gene, CDR1 reads SGHDT and CDR2 reads YYEEEE. From cysteine to phenylalanine, the CDR3 is 12 amino acids long. Only the CDR3 part of the read is kept: 36 bases, read in frame from the first base. Deletion took 6 bases off V and 6 bases off J, with a span of 13 bases between the germline ends. Recombination joined TRBV5-6 with TRBJ2-7; the D call could be TRBD1 or TRBD2, with each sharing 5 bases. Sequenced sample: peripheral blood mononuclear cells. The sequence was collected from a woman aged 60-75 years in good health. Some clones in this sample may be carry-over from other donors' samples. The nucleotide sequence reads TGTGCCAGCACCCTTTTTGGGGGCGAGCAGTACTTC. Translated, this gives CASTLFGGEQYF.